This is a list of T cell receptor beta chains from one sample in a study of blood T cell repertoires in COVID-19. Clones were sequenced by immunoSEQ multiplex PCR, and TCRdb holds only the in-frame ones, with some missing. The top ten hold 2.6% of the sample, which has around 300,000 clones, roughly 86% seen once. The sequenced sample was PBMCs or T cells enriched from blood (not recorded which). The receptors were sampled from a woman under 30 who had recovered from COVID-19. Each CDR3 is given with its conserved first and last residue. The order of the fields is CDR3 length, D gene, V gene, J gene, clone size, CDR3 DNA, CDR3 protein. The D gene is left open where the match is weak. Only some rows state a clone size, as once, few, many or a class for expanded clones.

>14|TRBD1|TRBV6-6|TRBJ1-1|NA
TGTGCCAGCAGCAGCGGGACAGGGAACGGTGAAGCTTTCTTT
CASSSGTGNGEAFF
>11|NA|TRBV27|TRBJ2-3|NA
TGTGCCAGCAGTTTCGCAGATACGCAGTATTTT
CASSFADTQYF
>11|NA|TRBV11-3|TRBJ2-4|NA
TGTGCCAGCAGCCTACAAAACATTCAGTACTTC
CASSLQNIQYF
>16|NA|TRBV21-1|TRBJ1-5|once
TGTGCCAGCAGCAAATCGCCTCCGGGATTGAATCAGCCCCAGCATTTT
CASSKSPPGLNQPQHF
>14|NA|TRBV7-9|TRBJ2-5|NA
TGTGCCAGCAGCTTATCAATGACTCAAGAGACCCAGTACTTC
CASSLSMTQETQYF
>15|TRBD2|TRBV25-1|TRBJ2-3|NA
TGTGCCAGTTCGCGCACCGGGACTAGCGGGCATACGCAGTATTTT
CASSRTGTSGHTQYF
>15|TRBD1|TRBV3-1/TRBV3-2|TRBJ2-3|NA
TGTGCCAGCAGCCACCCCGGACAGGCGACAGATACGCAGTATTTT
CASSHPGQATDTQYF
>16|NA|TRBV10-2|TRBJ1-2|NA
TGCGCCAGCAGAAAATTACCCCAGGGTAACCACTATGGCTACACCTTC
CASRKLPQGNHYGYTF
>17|NA|TRBV3-1/TRBV3-2|TRBJ2-3|NA
TGTGCCAGCAGCCAAGACTCCGGGACACCCTCAGGAGATACGCAGTATTTT
CASSQDSGTPSGDTQYF
>16|TRBD2|TRBV2|TRBJ2-3|once
TGTGCCAGCAGTGTCGGACTAGCGGGAACAAGGGATACGCAGTATTTT
CASSVGLAGTRDTQYF